These 32 T cell receptor beta chains share one sample of origin, sequenced in a study of cytomegalovirus exposure and HLA in healthy donors. Use of 60 Vbeta and 13 Jbeta primers characterized the PCR. Produced via immunoSEQ multiplex PCR; TCRdb's table is partial and in-frame only. The sample consists of 150,000 to 200,000 clones, roughly 84% of them appearing once. The sequenced material came from PBMCs. Receptors were obtained from a boy aged 5 to 17 in good health and CMV-seronegative.

The chain links TRBV18 to TRBJ2-1, with TRBD2 matching over 14 bases. V dropped 0 bases and J dropped 9; count of bases not matched to a gene: 4. The length of the CDR3 is 16 residues. The V gene's germline CDR1 is KGHSH and CDR2 LQKENI. The CDR3 nucleotides are TGTGCCAGCTCACCACCGGGACTAGCGGGAGATGCTGAGCAGTTCTTC. It translates to CASSPPGLAGDAEQFF. Full variable domain (outside the CDR3, taken from reference TRBV18 and TRBJ2-1): NAGVMQNPRHLVRRRGQEARLRCSPMKGHSHVYWYRQLPEEGLKFMVYLQKENIIDESGMPKERFSAEFPKEGPSILRIQQVVRGDSAAYFCASSPPGLAGDAEQFFGPGTRLTVL.

The genes are TRBV19 and TRBJ1-6; no clear D. The CDR3 consists of 16 residues. Germline lookup yields CDR1 LNHDA and CDR2 SQIVND (reference sequence). V was shortened by 0 bases and J by 8 bases, with 14 bases between the two germline ends. In nucleotides, the CDR3 is TGTGCCAGTAGTATAGAACCGACGGGAACGTATTCACCCCTCCACTTT. It translates to CASSIEPTGTYSPLHF.

This clone was observed a single time. V gene TRBV5-1 combines with J gene TRBJ1-4, with D possibly TRBD1 on 6 matching bases. V dropped 4 bases and J dropped 8 bases, with 15 bases sitting between them. The CDR3 is made up of 14 amino acids. Germline V lookup: CDR1 SGHRS, CDR2 YFSETQ. The CDR3 region has the DNA TGCGCCAGCAGCGCAGGGGACGCTAGCGAAAAACTGTTTTTT. Translating it yields CASSAGDASEKLFF.

This chain joins TRBV4-1 and TRBJ2-3, with TRBD2 identical over 10 bases. CDR1 is MGHRA and CDR2 is YSYEKL in the germline V gene. Trimming at V came to 3 bases and at J to 6 bases, leaving 9 bases not matched to a gene. The CDR3 spans 16 residues. The CDR3: CASSQFLAGGSDTQYF. The DNA for the CDR3 is TGCGCCAGCAGCCAGTTCTTAGCGGGGGGATCGGATACGCAGTATTTT.

V is TRBV6-5 and J is TRBJ1-1, with D possibly being TRBD1 (5 bases). This CDR3 comprises 12 residues. V was cut by 8 bases and J by 1 base, with 8 bases left in between. CDR1 and CDR2 (germline): MNHEY, SVGAGI. In DNA, the CDR3 is TGTGCCAGCGGACACGGGAACACTGAAGCTTTCTTT. Its translation: CASGHGNTEAFF.

V is TRBV9 and J is TRBJ1-1; tentatively, D is TRBD1 (6 bases). V lost 3 bases, J lost 4 bases, and 7 bases lay in between. Per the germline V gene, CDR1 is SGDLS and CDR2 is YYNGEE. This CDR3 has 12 amino acids. The chain's CDR3 is CASSGRGTEAFF. CDR3 coding DNA: TGTGCCAGCAGCGGCAGGGGCACTGAAGCTTTCTTT.

This clone was picked up one time. The chain combines TRBV7-3 with TRBJ2-2, with D unresolved. The CDR3 has 12 residues. The V end lost 4 bases, the J end lost 7 bases, and 7 bases lay between the germline ends. Germline V gene lookup returns CDR1 SGHTA and CDR2 FQGTGA. CDR3 sequence reads: CASSYSGGELFF. CDR3 DNA sequence: TGTGCCAGCAGCTATTCGGGCGGGGAGCTGTTTTTT.

The chain links TRBV10-2 to TRBJ2-5, with D perhaps matching TRBD2 (5 bases). The germline V gene has CDR1 WSHSY and CDR2 SAAADI. The CDR3 covers 12 residues. The V end lost 6 bases, the J end lost 3 bases, and 8 bases lay between the germline ends. In DNA form, the CDR3 reads TGCGCCAGCAGGCGGGTAGAAGAGACCCAGTACTTC. Translated: CASRRVEETQYF.

The rearrangement links TRBV11-2 to TRBJ1-1; D remains unclear. V dropped 5 bases and J dropped 1 base, with 11 bases sitting between them. The CDR3 sequence is 14 residues long. Germline V gene data show CDR1 as SGHAT and CDR2 as FQNNGV. The CDR3 reads CASSPPGWNTEAFF. The DNA of the CDR3 is TGTGCCAGCAGCCCCCCCGGGTGGAACACTGAAGCTTTCTTT.

This sequence joins TRBV23-1 and TRBJ2-5, with D possibly matching TRBD1 (6 bases). TRBV23-1 is identified as an open reading frame with a role that is uncertain. V was trimmed by 6 bases and J by 1 base, leaving 9 bases between them. The CDR3 is 13 residues long. The CDR3 sequence is CASSGTCQETQYF. CDR3 DNA sequence: TGCGCCAGCAGCGGGACATGCCAAGAGACCCAGTACTTC.

Only one count was recorded for this clone. In DNA form, the CDR3 reads TGCGCCAGCAGCTTGGTCGGGGTACGGATAGAGACCCAGTACTTC. Its protein product is CASSLVGVRIETQYF. The chain has TRBV5-1 and TRBJ2-5; D is perhaps TRBD2 (5 bases). Germline CDR1 is SGHRS and CDR2 is YFSETQ. The CDR3 has 15 residues. V was shortened by 0 bases and J by 4 bases, with 13 bases between the two germline ends.

This clone was recorded only once. The rearrangement joins TRBV6-4 to TRBJ1-1, with unresolved D. The CDR3 covers 15 residues. V gave up 1 base and J gave up 5 bases, with 14 bases separating them. CDR1 is MRHNA, CDR2 SNTAGT, per germline. In nucleotides, the CDR3 is TGTGCCAGCAGTGACTTCGGAGGACTACGGACTGAAGCTTTCTTT. Translation gives CASSDFGGLRTEAFF.

For this clone: Other DNA sequences within the sample encode an identical CDR3. V usage is TRBV9 and J usage is TRBJ1-1; D unclear. The germline V and J ends were trimmed by 0 bases and 0 bases, with 3 bases remaining between them. This CDR3 has 13 amino acids. Germline loops: CDR1 SGDLS, CDR2 YYNGEE. CDR3 DNA: TGTGCCAGCAGCGTAGCGGTGAACACTGAAGCTTTCTTT. The encoded protein is CASSVAVNTEAFF.

The chain carries TRBV7-9 and TRBJ1-1; D perhaps matches TRBD1 (6 bases). V shed 6 bases and J shed 4 bases, with 6 bases lying between them. The CDR3 runs 11 residues. CDR1 and CDR2 (germline): SEHNR, FQNEAQ (reference sequence). CDR3 DNA: TGTGCCAGCAGGGACAGCACTGAAGCTTTCTTT. This sequence encodes CASRDSTEAFF.

V is TRBV28 and J is TRBJ1-4; D not resolved. The CDR3 totals 15 residues. Per the germline V gene, CDR1 is MDHEN and CDR2 is SYDVKM. Trimming shortened V by 10 bases and J by 5 bases, and 20 bases separated the two germline ends. The CDR3 nucleotides read TGTGCCACCGAGGCCGGTGCCCGCAGAAATGAAAAACTGTTTTTT. It codes for CATEAGARRNEKLFF.

The chain is built from TRBV4-1 and TRBJ1-3; weak D call: TRBD1 (5 bases). CDR1 MGHRA and CDR2 YSYEKL come from the germline V gene. The CDR3 is 14 amino acids. Trimming took off 8 bases at V and 1 base at J, with 12 bases between the two ends. CDR3 bases: TGCGCCAGCCGCGACAGTGATTCTGGAAACACCATATATTTT. Translating it yields CASRDSDSGNTIYF.

J is TRBJ1-2 and V is TRBV6-5; D is possibly TRBD1 (6 bases). This CDR3 spans 13 amino acids. Germline-derived CDR1 and CDR2 are MNHEY and SVGAGI. Trimming removed 6 bases at V and 4 bases at J, with 12 bases between. DNA for the CDR3: TGTGCCAGCAGGACCGGGACACCCTATGGCTACACCTTC. Its translation is CASRTGTPYGYTF.

V is TRBV27 and J is TRBJ2-7; 11 bases agree with TRBD1. The CDR3 is 13 residues long. V lost 6 bases and J lost 4; bases outside the gene matches: 2. Germline V gene sequence: CDR1 MNHEY, CDR2 SMNVEV (reference sequence). This CDR3 is CASRGQGAYEQYF. The CDR3 DNA sequence: TGTGCCAGCAGAGGACAGGGGGCATACGAGCAGTACTTC.

The chain joins TRBV5-1 to TRBJ1-1, with D perhaps matching TRBD1 (5 bases). This CDR3 spans 15 amino acids. The germline V gene encodes CDR1 SGHRS and CDR2 YFSETQ. V was clipped by 4 bases and J by 4 bases, with 17 bases between them. DNA for the CDR3: TGCGCCAGCAGCCCCAAACAGGTCGTAACCACTGAAGCTTTCTTT. It translates to CASSPKQVVTTEAFF. The variable domain in full, completed from reference TRBV5-1 and TRBJ1-1, reads KAGVTQTPRYLIKTRGQQVTLSCSPISGHRSVSWYQQTPGQGLQFLFEYFSETQRNKGNFPGRFSGRQFSNSRSEMNVSTLELGDSALYLCASSPKQVVTTEAFFGQGTRLTVV.

A few counts support this clone. This chain links TRBV27 with TRBJ1-5; 7 nucleotides align to TRBD1. Germline CDR1 and CDR2: MNHEY and SMNVEV (reference sequence). The CDR3 is 18 residues long. J gave up 0 bases and V 5 bases, and 13 bases lay outside the gene matches. The CDR3 bases are TGTGCCAGCAGTGAACACAGGGGAAGGGGCTCTAGCAATCAGCCCCAGCATTTT. It encodes CASSEHRGRGSSNQPQHF.

This clone was observed once. The chain uses TRBV2 and TRBJ2-5, with 7 bases matching TRBD2. CDR1 is SNHLY and CDR2 is FYNNEI in the germline V gene. CDR3 length equals 13 residues. The V gene end was trimmed by 6 bases and the J gene end by 5 bases; junction bases not matched to a gene: 6. The CDR3, as DNA: TGTGCCAGCAGAGGGAGGGAAGGGGAGACCCAGTACTTC. This encodes CASRGREGETQYF.

J is TRBJ2-7 and V is TRBV15, with 13 nucleotides matching TRBD2. Germline CDR1 LNHNV, CDR2 YYDKDF (reference sequence). V lost 3 bases to trimming and J lost 9 bases; unmatched junction nucleotides: 8. The CDR3 is 15 amino acids. CDR3 bases: TGTGCCACCAGCAGCATAACTAGCGGGAGGGCCGGGCAGTACTTC. The encoded protein is CATSSITSGRAGQYF.

The rearrangement joins TRBV19 to TRBJ2-7; D might be TRBD2 (6 bases). The CDR3 length is 15 residues. V lost 5 bases and J 5 bases, leaving 19 bases between the germline ends. Per the germline V gene, CDR1 is LNHDA and CDR2 is SQIVND (reference sequence). The CDR3, as DNA: TGTGCCAGTAGTCCCCGACTAGTTGTACTTCACGAGCAGTACTTC. Protein: CASSPRLVVLHEQYF.

V gene TRBV2 combines with J gene TRBJ1-6; TRBD1 agrees at 7 bases. Losses at the gene ends were 6 bases for V and 7 bases for J; bases not matched to a gene: 9. The CDR3 extends over 15 amino acids. Germline V gene lookup returns CDR1 SNHLY and CDR2 FYNNEI. The CDR3 here is CASRRDRVPNSPLHF. The CDR3 DNA reads as TGTGCCAGCAGGAGAGACAGGGTTCCCAATTCACCCCTCCACTTT. Full variable domain (missing parts from reference TRBV2 and TRBJ1-6): EPEVTQTPSHQVTQMGQEVILRCVPISNHLYFYWYRQILGQKVEFLVSFYNNEISEKSEIFDDQFSVERPDGSNFTLKIRSTKLEDSAMYFCASRRDRVPNSPLHFGNGTRLTVT.

V and J are TRBV5-1 and TRBJ1-2; no clear D gene. The CDR3 runs to 13 residues. The ends were cut back, 4 bases at V and 0 bases at J, with 7 bases in the middle. Looked up from germline, CDR1 is SGHRS and CDR2 is YFSETQ. This CDR3 reads CASSGNTNYGYTF. For the CDR3, the DNA is TGCGCCAGCAGCGGCAACACTAACTATGGCTACACCTTC.

This rearrangement joins TRBV7-3 to TRBJ2-3; 7 nucleotides line up with TRBD2. The germline V gene has CDR1 SGHTA and CDR2 FQGTGA. The ends lost 4 bases at V and 6 bases at J; junction bases unmatched: 4. CDR3 length: 13 residues. The CDR3 reads CASSYGGTDTQYF. The DNA of the CDR3 is TGTGCCAGCAGCTACGGGGGGACCGATACGCAGTATTTT. Based on the CDR3 plus reference TRBV7-3 and TRBJ2-3, the full variable domain is GAGVSQTPSNKVTEKGKYVELRCDPISGHTALYWYRQSLGQGPEFLIYFQGTGAADDSGLPNDRFFAVRPEGSVSTLKIQRTERGDSAVYLCASSYGGTDTQYFGPGTRLTVL.

The chain joins TRBV30 to TRBJ1-1; the D is unclear. There are 16 residues in the CDR3. Germline CDR1 GTSNPN, CDR2 SVGIG (reference sequence). Trimming took off 4 bases at V and 0 bases at J, with 18 bases between the two ends. As DNA, the CDR3 is TGTGCCTGGATCTTGGTGCCCTCTGCGGTGAACACTGAAGCTTTCTTT. Translating gives CAWILVPSAVNTEAFF.

The chain links TRBV2 to TRBJ2-6; D not certain. The CDR3 is 15 residues long. V gave up 6 bases and J gave up 1 base, with 10 bases separating them. Germline V gives CDR1 SNHLY, CDR2 FYNNEI. CDR3 sequence reads: CASRYTPSGANVLTF. DNA of the CDR3: TGTGCCAGCAGATACACCCCATCTGGGGCCAACGTCCTGACTTTC.

This clone has just one count. This rearrangement joins TRBV6-5 to TRBJ2-1; 8 positions match TRBD1. Germline V lookup: CDR1 MNHEY, CDR2 SVGAGI. There are 15 residues in the CDR3. Trimming removed 4 bases from V and 7 bases from J; junction bases left unmatched: 9. CDR3 nucleotides: TGTGCCAGCAGTTCTTCAGGGGGCACGGGGAATGAGCAGTTCTTC. This codes for CASSSSGGTGNEQFF.

The chain couples TRBV7-3 to TRBJ1-2, with D hard to call. CDR1 SGHTA and CDR2 FQGTGA come from the germline V gene. V dropped 1 base and J dropped 7 bases, with 13 bases sitting between them. The CDR3 spans 14 residues. CDR3 in amino acids: CASSLIGGPLGYTF. CDR3 coding DNA: TGTGCCAGCAGCTTAATCGGAGGGCCGCTTGGCTACACCTTC.

Only one count was recorded for this clone. This sequence joins TRBV5-6 and TRBJ2-3; 11 nucleotides agree with TRBD2. The CDR3 sequence is 16 residues long. The junction had 3 bases not matched to a gene; V was cut back by 0 bases and J by 3 bases. Per the germline V gene, CDR1 is SGHDT and CDR2 is YYEEEE. CDR3 DNA: TGTGCCAGCAGCTTGGGACTAGCGGGACTTACAGATACGCAGTATTTT. This codes for CASSLGLAGLTDTQYF.

V is TRBV9 and J is TRBJ2-4, with 8 bases aligning to TRBD2. The V gene's germline CDR1 is SGDLS and CDR2 YYNGEE. This CDR3 contains 17 residues. J lost 7 bases, V lost 0 bases, and 12 bases had no gene match. CDR3 sequence: CASSVDVGTRGGNIQYF. The CDR3 DNA sequence: TGTGCCAGCAGCGTAGACGTCGGGACTAGGGGCGGGAACATTCAGTACTTC.